This T cell receptor (beta chain) was captured by sequencing in a study of vaccination and CD4 T cells after COVID-19. The CDR3 length is 15 residues. The germline V and J ends were trimmed by 1 base and 7 bases, with 14 bases remaining between them. Study outcomes and limitations: Median counts of SARS-CoV-2-reactive clonotypes increased from approximately 21 to 40; this difference was not significant.

The Oncomine TCR Beta short-read assay sequenced DNA from cultured CD4+ T cells. Genomic DNA was isolated from cultured CD4+ T cells. Each CDR3 protein gets one entry after TCRdb re-called the PCR reads with MiXCR. This table holds about 15,000 distinct CDR3 sequences, 30% found once. Treatment indicated: roughly nine-day PBMC culture with coronavirus spike peptide pools or control peptides (ViraFEST assay). The authors replaced half the medium with fresh IL-2 medium on days 3 and 7. This clonotype turned up a few times. No antigen is known for it. This clonotype originated in a human donor with COVID-19. The material sequenced was cultured CD4+ T cells from blood. This sequence joins TRBV12-3 or TRBV12-4 and TRBJ1-5, with D perhaps matching TRBD1 (6 bases). In DNA, the CDR3 is TGTGCCAGCAGTTTAGGGCAGGGGACGGGACAGCCCCAGCATTTT. Translated: CASSLGQGTGQPQHF.